One TCR beta chain is described in this entry. The data were obtained in a study of blood T cell repertoires in COVID-19. Across the whole study: Spain, Italy and the United States supplied samples that represented acute and convalescent COVID-19. PBMCs, B-cell-depleted T cells, or T cells were the source of the cDNA or gDNA that made up the material.

Per the original methods: Estimation of nucleated cell counts was performed using reference gene primer amplification. Here immunoSEQ multiplex PCR was the method, and the copy in TCRdb shows in-frame clones only, minus some. From that table come the V and J calls and clone size; the DNA was used to work out D and trimming. The profile covers just over 250,000 clones, with about 89% appearing a single time and 2% to 2.5% taken by the ten largest. Germline V gene sequence: CDR1 MNHEY, CDR2 SVGAGI. This CDR3 is built from 13 residues. V shed 5 bases and J shed 9 bases, with 17 bases lying between them.

The TCR originated in a woman between 50 and 59 years old with acute or convalescent COVID-19. The sample taken for sequencing was peripheral blood. The chain is built from TRBV6-5 and TRBJ2-7; possible D gene TRBD2, 6 bases. CDR3 nucleotides: TGTGCCAGCAGTCGCACCAAGGGGAGGATGCAGTACTTC. As protein: CASSRTKGRMQYF.